These 29 T cell receptor beta chains were sequenced from one sample in a study of T-cell reconstitution after alpha-beta-depleted transplantation in children. Unique molecular identifiers were incorporated during preparation of the TCRbeta library. TCRdb passed the PCR reads through MiXCR, listing each CDR3 protein once. Of 800,000 to 1,000,000 distinct CDR3 sequences in the sample, less than 30% were seen once. The starting material was PBMCs, mostly from graft donor cells, obtained 360 days after TCRalphabeta/CD19-depleted stem cell transplant. The receptors originated from a boy younger than two who had a stem cell transplant for SCID, so the T cells may come from the graft donor.

The chain uses TRBV7-2 and TRBJ2-7; maybe TRBD2 (5 bases). V lost 0 bases, J lost 1 base, and 16 bases lay in between. The CDR3 covers 17 residues. Germline lookup yields CDR1 SGHTA and CDR2 FQGNSA. The CDR3 region has the DNA TGTGCCAGCAGCTTAGCGAATGGTGCGGGCCCGTCCTACGAGCAGTACTTC. The encoded protein is CASSLANGAGPSYEQYF.

The chain joins TRBV7-7 to TRBJ2-2; 13 positions agree with TRBD2. Germline trimming cut 5 bases from V and 2 bases from J; bases unmatched to any gene: 5. Germline assignment: CDR1 SSHAT and CDR2 FNYEAQ (reference sequence). This CDR3 comprises 17 residues. CDR3 sequence (DNA): TGTGCCAGCAGCCCGACTAGCGGGGGGCAAAACACCGGGGAGCTGTTTTTT. This sequence encodes CASSPTSGGQNTGELFF.

The CDR3 DNA sequence: TGTGCCAGCAGCTCACAGGGTTTGGCCGGGGGCTACACCTTC. Protein sequence: CASSSQGLAGGYTF. V and J are TRBV7-2 and TRBJ1-2; perhaps TRBD1 as D (6 bases). Trimming shortened V by 4 bases and J by 8 bases, and 17 bases separated the two germline ends. CDR1 and CDR2 from the germline V gene are SGHTA and FQGNSA. The CDR3 covers 14 residues.

The table lists this clonotype with a few counts. The chain uses TRBV28 and TRBJ2-5; TRBD1 aligns across 7 bases. Germline CDR1 MDHEN, CDR2 SYDVKM. With V trimmed by 5 bases and J by 3 bases, 15 bases remained unmatched. The CDR3 length is 17 residues. The CDR3 loop reads CASSRLPRTGDKETQYF. The CDR3 nucleotides are TGTGCCAGCAGTCGGTTGCCCCGGACAGGAGATAAAGAGACCCAGTACTTC.

V and J are TRBV9 and TRBJ2-3; D gene uncertain. V was pared by 3 bases and J by 2 bases, with 10 bases between. CDR3 length: 14 amino acids. Germline CDR1 is SGDLS and CDR2 is YYNGEE. The CDR3: CASSGWSDTDTQYF. In nucleotides, the CDR3 is TGTGCCAGCAGCGGGTGGTCAGACACAGATACGCAGTATTTT. The whole variable domain, filled in from reference TRBV9 and TRBJ2-3, reads DSGVTQTPKHLITATGQRVTLRCSPRSGDLSVYWYQQSLDQGLQFLIQYYNGEERAKGNILERFSAQQFPDLHSELNLSSLELGDSALYFCASSGWSDTDTQYFGPGTRLTVL.

This clonotype was recorded only once. A junction boundary mismatches the germline segment, possibly from a read error. This chain joins TRBV20-1 and TRBJ2-3; TRBD2 agrees at 10 bases. The CDR3 spans 16 residues. Germline lookup yields CDR1 DFQATT and CDR2 SNEGSKA (reference sequence). CDR3 DNA sequence: TGCAGTGCCCTGGGCGGACTAGCGGCTAGCACAGATACACAGTATTTT. It translates to CSALGGLAASTDTQYF.

This clonotype turned up a few times. This rearrangement joins TRBV4-3 to TRBJ2-2; a possible D gene is TRBD2 (7 bases). The germline V and J ends were trimmed by 0 bases and 0 bases, with 14 bases remaining between them. The CDR3 loop spans 18 amino acids. Germline CDR1 and CDR2: LGHNA and YSLEER. Here the CDR3 reads CASSQDRGGFANTGELFF. The DNA of the CDR3 is TGCGCCAGCAGCCAAGATCGCGGGGGCTTCGCGAACACCGGGGAGCTGTTTTTT.

This clonotype was seen a few times. This rearrangement joins TRBV15 to TRBJ2-7; 10 nucleotides line up with TRBD1. This CDR3 contains 16 residues. The germline V gene encodes CDR1 LNHNV and CDR2 YYDKDF (reference sequence). Trimming removed 0 bases from V and 4 bases from J; junction bases left unmatched: 6. The CDR3 bases are TGTGCCACCAGCAGAGATTGGGGACAGGGGAGGTACGAGCAGTACTTC. Protein: CATSRDWGQGRYEQYF.

This clonotype was detected only a few times. The chain is built from TRBV11-2 and TRBJ2-5, with a weak D call TRBD1 (5 bases). V lost 5 bases to trimming and J lost 5 bases, with 15 bases between them. The CDR3 extends over 14 amino acids. Germline CDR1 and CDR2: SGHAT and FQNNGV. This chain's CDR3 is CASSQLGAWETQYF. DNA of the CDR3: TGTGCCAGCAGCCAGTTAGGGGCATGGGAGACCCAGTACTTC.

The rearrangement uses TRBV5-1 and TRBJ2-5, with 9 bases identical to TRBD1. From germline, CDR1 is SGHRS and CDR2 YFSETQ. J lost 4 bases, V lost 0 bases, and 4 bases had no gene match. The CDR3 runs to 15 residues. The CDR3 protein is CASSLVAQGAETQYF. In DNA form, the CDR3 reads TGCGCCAGCAGCTTGGTAGCACAGGGGGCAGAGACCCAGTACTTC.

This chain connects TRBV19 to TRBJ2-7; D gene ambiguous. In germline, CDR1 is LNHDA, CDR2 SQIVND (reference sequence). Trimming pared 2 bases from V and 2 bases from J, leaving 7 bases between. The CDR3 is 13 amino acids. CDR3 DNA sequence: TGTGCCAGTAGTATATCGCAGCCCTACGAGCAGTACTTC. Translation gives CASSISQPYEQYF.

This clonotype has more than one count but fewer than ten. The chain links TRBV7-2 to TRBJ2-7; the D call may be TRBD1 or TRBD2 (6 bases each). Trimming shortened V by 1 base and J by 1 base, and 11 bases separated the two germline ends. CDR1 SGHTA and CDR2 FQGNSA come from the germline V gene. The CDR3 has 15 amino acids. The CDR3 protein is CASSLERRGSYEQYF. The CDR3 nucleotides read TGTGCCAGCAGCTTAGAAAGGAGGGGGTCCTACGAGCAGTACTTC.

This clonotype was observed a few times. The genes are TRBV6-5 and TRBJ1-2; 7 positions agree with TRBD1. V lost 6 bases to trimming and J lost 8 bases; unmatched junction nucleotides: 12. Germline V gene lookup returns CDR1 MNHEY and CDR2 SVGAGI. The CDR3 spans 14 residues. CDR3 residues: CASRPLEGAAGYTF. CDR3 bases: TGTGCCAGCAGACCCTTGGAGGGGGCGGCGGGCTACACCTTC.

The chain carries TRBV7-2 and TRBJ2-1; 9 nucleotides match TRBD2. The CDR3 covers 15 residues. The trim removed 1 base at V and 6 bases at J, leaving 4 bases unmatched. Germline V gives CDR1 SGHTA, CDR2 FQGNSA. CDR3 bases: TGTGCCAGCAGCTTAGTCGGCGGGGGGGCCAATGAGCAGTTCTTC. The encoded protein is CASSLVGGGANEQFF.

The rearrangement joins TRBV12-3 or TRBV12-4 to TRBJ1-3; TRBD1 might be the D (6 bases). The ends were cut back, 6 bases at V and 0 bases at J, with 15 bases in the middle. This CDR3 has 16 amino acids. In DNA, the CDR3 is TGTGCCAGCAGCCACCGGACAGCTTACTCTGGAAACACCATATATTTT. It yields the protein CASSHRTAYSGNTIYF.

This clonotype was seen a few times. The chain uses TRBV5-4 and TRBJ2-1; 12 bases agree with TRBD2. J gave up 4 bases and V 4 bases, and 6 bases lay outside the gene matches. CDR1 is SGHNT and CDR2 is YYREEE in the germline V gene (reference sequence). This CDR3 contains 16 residues. CDR3 nucleotides: TGTGCCAGCAGCCCCAGGACTAGCGGGACATACAATGAGCAGTTCTTC. This sequence encodes CASSPRTSGTYNEQFF.

The V gene is TRBV6-5, the J gene TRBJ2-7; D remains ambiguous. CDR1 is MNHEY, CDR2 SVGAGI, per germline. V lost 4 bases to trimming and J lost 0 bases, with 13 bases between them. There are 15 residues in the CDR3. CDR3 DNA: TGTGCCAGCAGTTCCGCCCCGTGGGGCTCCTACGAGCAGTACTTC. Its translation: CASSSAPWGSYEQYF.

The chain joins TRBV10-3 to TRBJ2-7; tentatively, D is TRBD2 (5 bases). Germline assignment: CDR1 ENHRY and CDR2 SYGVKD. This CDR3 has 13 amino acids. Trimming shortened V by 4 bases and J by 3 bases, and 10 bases separated the two germline ends. CDR3 coding DNA: TGTGCCATCAGTGGTGCGGGCAACTACGAGCAGTACTTC. Its translation: CAISGAGNYEQYF.

This clonotype was counted only a few times. The chain joins TRBV20-1 to TRBJ1-1, with 7 bases matching TRBD1. Germline V CDR1 and CDR2: DFQATT, SNEGSKA (reference sequence). Unmatched junction bases numbered 10, after V lost 6 bases and J lost 0 bases. The CDR3 extends over 15 amino acids. The CDR3 DNA sequence: TGCAGTGCCCCAGGGGGGGTATTGATGAACACTGAAGCTTTCTTT. Translating it yields CSAPGGVLMNTEAFF.

This clonotype was seen more than once but under ten times. The rearrangement joins TRBV20-1 to TRBJ1-1; TRBD1 is a possible D gene (6 bases). Trimming stripped 6 bases from V and 6 bases from J, with 17 bases between. The CDR3 has 13 amino acids. Germline CDR1 reads DFQATT; CDR2 reads SNEGSKA (reference sequence). The CDR3 nucleotides read TGCAGTGCGGGCGGCAGGGGTATTGCTGAAGCTTTCTTT. This sequence encodes CSAGGRGIAEAFF.

J is TRBJ2-7 and V is TRBV20-1; D call uncertain. With 6 bases removed from V and 1 base from J, the gap between germline ends came to 13 bases. CDR1 DFQATT and CDR2 SNEGSKA come from the germline V gene (reference sequence). CDR3 size: 13 residues. The CDR3 region is CSAPGPLSYEQYF. The CDR3 nucleotides are TGCAGTGCCCCCGGCCCCCTTTCCTACGAGCAGTACTTC.

This rearrangement joins TRBV5-1 to TRBJ1-3, with D perhaps TRBD1 (5 bases). Trimming shortened V by 1 base and J by 0 bases, and 11 bases separated the two germline ends. Germline loops: CDR1 SGHRS, CDR2 YFSETQ. CDR3 length: 16 amino acids. The CDR3, as DNA: TGCGCCAGCAGCTTGCCGACAGACTACTCTGGAAACACCATATATTTT. This gives the protein CASSLPTDYSGNTIYF.

This clonotype showed up just a few times. The chain combines TRBV12-3 or TRBV12-4 with TRBJ2-3; 8 positions agree with TRBD1. The CDR3 is 15 amino acids. V shed 6 bases and J 4 bases; nucleotides not matched to a gene: 9. The CDR3 nucleotides are TGTGCCAGCAGCCGGACAGGGTTGGGGGCAGATACGCAGTATTTT. It specifies CASSRTGLGADTQYF.

The V call is TRBV12-3 or TRBV12-4, the J call TRBJ1-1; unclear D gene. The CDR3 is made up of 12 amino acids. The V end lost 3 bases, the J end lost 9 bases, and 11 bases lay between the germline ends. The CDR3 sequence: CASSFGRPQAFF. CDR3 bases: TGTGCCAGCAGTTTTGGTCGCCCCCAAGCTTTCTTT.

This clonotype was found a few times. The chain carries TRBV7-9 and TRBJ1-2, with D hard to call. V was shortened by 3 bases and J by 7 bases, with 18 bases between the two germline ends. There are 15 residues in the CDR3. Germline V gene data show CDR1 as SEHNR and CDR2 as FQNEAQ (reference sequence). DNA of the CDR3: TGTGCCAGCAGCTTCGGGCGACAACTCTTGGGTGGCTACACCTTC. It is translated as CASSFGRQLLGGYTF.

This chain uses TRBV14 with TRBJ2-1; 9 bases are shared with TRBD2. CDR3 length: 18 amino acids. The trim removed 1 base at V and 4 bases at J, leaving 11 bases unmatched. Germline V gene data show CDR1 as SGHDN and CDR2 as FVKESK. CDR3 residues: CASSQGALGGGVYNEQFF. The CDR3 DNA sequence: TGTGCCAGCAGCCAAGGGGCACTTGGCGGGGGGGTTTACAATGAGCAGTTCTTC.

A few counts support this clonotype. The V gene is TRBV18, the J gene TRBJ2-3, with 8 nucleotides matching TRBD1. V was pared by 6 bases and J by 4 bases, with 12 bases of the junction left unmatched. Germline loops: CDR1 KGHSH, CDR2 LQKENI. The CDR3 is made up of 16 amino acids. The DNA of the CDR3 is TGTGCCAGCTCGCTTCTTCCGGGACAGGTGGCAGATACGCAGTATTTT. It is translated as CASSLLPGQVADTQYF. Drawing the rest from reference TRBV18 and TRBJ2-3, the complete variable domain is NAGVMQNPRHLVRRRGQEARLRCSPMKGHSHVYWYRQLPEEGLKFMVYLQKENIIDESGMPKERFSAEFPKEGPSILRIQQVVRGDSAAYFCASSLLPGQVADTQYFGPGTRLTVL.

This chain links TRBV5-1 with TRBJ2-7; D remains unclear. Germline CDR1 reads SGHRS; CDR2 reads YFSETQ. V lost 0 bases and J 0 bases, leaving 7 bases between the germline ends. The CDR3 has 14 amino acids. DNA for the CDR3: TGCGCCAGCAGCTTGGGACTGATCTCCTACGAGCAGTACTTC. As protein: CASSLGLISYEQYF.

The V and J genes are TRBV30 and TRBJ1-2, with D tentatively TRBD1 (6 bases). The ends were cut back, 6 bases at V and 2 bases at J, with 13 bases in the middle. Germline V gives CDR1 GTSNPN, CDR2 SVGIG (reference sequence). This CDR3 contains 13 residues. The CDR3 loop reads CACEAGENYGYTF. The CDR3 bases are TGTGCCTGTGAGGCAGGGGAGAACTATGGCTACACCTTC.